These T cell receptor beta chains were read from a single sample in a study of post-analysis software for immune sequencing data. Using its own MiXCR run on the PCR reads, TCRdb lists one record per CDR3 protein. The sample yields approximately 460,000 distinct CDR3 sequences, roughly 45% seen once. Sequencing input: blood. The receptor source for this set is a girl between 10 and 17 years old with multiple sclerosis. The CDR3 runs from the conserved cysteine through the conserved F or W. Fields, in order: J gene, D gene, V gene, clone size, CDR3 DNA, CDR3 protein. D genes are given only for firm matches. For some rows the clone size is stated as once, few or many, or as a class when expanded; others skip it.

J gene: TRBJ1-2; D gene: .; V gene: TRBV5-6; clone size: few; CDR3 DNA: TGTGCCAGCAGCTTGTACAGGGTTGATGGCTACACCTTC; CDR3 protein: CASSLYRVDGYTF
J gene: TRBJ2-7; D gene: .; V gene: TRBV24-1; clone size: .; CDR3 DNA: TGTGCCACCAGTGATTTAGGCGAGCAGTACTTC; CDR3 protein: CATSDLGEQYF
J gene: TRBJ2-1; D gene: .; V gene: TRBV14; clone size: .; CDR3 DNA: TGTGCCAGCAGCCAAGTCTATTATGAGCAGTTCTTC; CDR3 protein: CASSQVYYEQFF
J gene: TRBJ2-4; D gene: .; V gene: TRBV10-3; clone size: .; CDR3 DNA: TGTGCCATCAGTGAAGGTTCACTAGCCAAAAACATTCAGTACTTC; CDR3 protein: CAISEGSLAKNIQYF
J gene: TRBJ2-5; D gene: .; V gene: TRBV14; clone size: few; CDR3 DNA: TGTGCCAGCAGCCAAGGAGCCCGGTACCAAGAGACCCAGTACTTC; CDR3 protein: CASSQGARYQETQYF
J gene: TRBJ2-1; D gene: TRBD1; V gene: TRBV15; clone size: few; CDR3 DNA: TGTGCCACCAGCAGAGACCCAGGGGGCTACAATGAGCAGTTCTTC; CDR3 protein: CATSRDPGGYNEQFF
J gene: TRBJ2-5; D gene: TRBD2; V gene: TRBV9; clone size: .; CDR3 DNA: TGTGCCAGCAGCACTAGCGGGAGGGGGACTCAAGAGACCCAGTACTTC; CDR3 protein: CASSTSGRGTQETQYF
J gene: TRBJ1-1; D gene: TRBD1; V gene: TRBV7-8; clone size: .; CDR3 DNA: TGTGCCAGCAGCTTAAAGGGGGCCATGAACACTGAAGCTTTCTTT; CDR3 protein: CASSLKGAMNTEAFF
J gene: TRBJ2-1; D gene: .; V gene: TRBV29-1; clone size: few; CDR3 DNA: TGCAGCGTTGATTCTTGGACTACCAGCTCCTACAATGAGCAGTTCTTC; CDR3 protein: CSVDSWTTSSYNEQFF
J gene: TRBJ1-4; D gene: .; V gene: TRBV12-3/TRBV12-4; clone size: .; CDR3 DNA: TGTGCCAGCAGTCCGAGAGAGAATGAAAAACTGTTTTTT; CDR3 protein: CASSPRENEKLFF
J gene: TRBJ2-1; D gene: TRBD2; V gene: TRBV24-1; clone size: few; CDR3 DNA: TGTGCCACTAGCGGGCCATACAATGAGCAGTTCTTC; CDR3 protein: CATSGPYNEQFF
J gene: TRBJ2-5; D gene: TRBD2; V gene: TRBV7-8; clone size: few; CDR3 DNA: TGTGCCAGCAGCTTGGCCCGGACTAGGGCGAAAGAGACCCAGTACTTC; CDR3 protein: CASSLARTRAKETQYF
J gene: TRBJ2-3; D gene: TRBD2; V gene: TRBV7-2; clone size: .; CDR3 DNA: TGTGCCAGCAGCCCCGTAGGCACTAGCGCTAGCACAGATACGCAGTATTTT; CDR3 protein: CASSPVGTSASTDTQYF
J gene: TRBJ2-5; D gene: .; V gene: TRBV5-1; clone size: .; CDR3 DNA: TGCGCCAGCAGCTTGGACCAGGGGTACCAAGAGACCCAGTACTTC; CDR3 protein: CASSLDQGYQETQYF
J gene: TRBJ2-7; D gene: .; V gene: TRBV6-5; clone size: few; CDR3 DNA: TGTGCCAGCAGCAACAGGGTAAAATCCTACGAGCAGTACTTC; CDR3 protein: CASSNRVKSYEQYF
J gene: TRBJ1-1; D gene: .; V gene: TRBV29-1; clone size: .; CDR3 DNA: TGCAGCGGAACAGGGCCCCCGGGAACTGAAGCTTTCTTT; CDR3 protein: CSGTGPPGTEAFF
J gene: TRBJ2-1; D gene: TRBD2; V gene: TRBV7-9; clone size: .; CDR3 DNA: TGTGCCAGCAGCTTAAGAATAGCGGGAGGGCCTTTGGCGTTCTTC; CDR3 protein: CASSLRIAGGPLAFF
J gene: TRBJ2-7; D gene: TRBD2; V gene: TRBV20-1; clone size: .; CDR3 DNA: TGCAGTGGGAGGGGACTAGCGGGACGAGGCGAGCAGTACTTC; CDR3 protein: CSGRGLAGRGEQYF
J gene: TRBJ2-5; D gene: TRBD2; V gene: TRBV7-2; clone size: few; CDR3 DNA: TGTGCCAGCAGCCCCCGCGGACTAGCGGGAGAGACCCAGTACTTC; CDR3 protein: CASSPRGLAGETQYF
J gene: TRBJ2-1; D gene: .; V gene: TRBV20-1; clone size: few; CDR3 DNA: TGCAGTGCTGCAATTCCGGGAACGGTCCATGAGCAGTTCTTC; CDR3 protein: CSAAIPGTVHEQFF
J gene: TRBJ2-7; D gene: TRBD1; V gene: TRBV12-3/TRBV12-4; clone size: .; CDR3 DNA: TGTGCCAGCAGTTTGATGGGGACAGGGAACTACGAGCAGTACTTC; CDR3 protein: CASSLMGTGNYEQYF
J gene: TRBJ1-2; D gene: .; V gene: TRBV2; clone size: .; CDR3 DNA: TGTGCCAGCAGTGAAGCCAGGACGGGTGGCTACACCTTC; CDR3 protein: CASSEARTGGYTF
J gene: TRBJ1-1; D gene: .; V gene: TRBV29-1; clone size: .; CDR3 DNA: TGCAGCGTTCTACGACTGCTGAACACTGAAGCTTTCTTT; CDR3 protein: CSVLRLLNTEAFF
J gene: TRBJ1-2; D gene: TRBD1; V gene: TRBV5-1; clone size: .; CDR3 DNA: TGCGCCAGCAGCCCCGTACAGACAGGGGATGGCTACACCTTC; CDR3 protein: CASSPVQTGDGYTF
J gene: TRBJ2-3; D gene: .; V gene: TRBV5-1; clone size: few; CDR3 DNA: TGCGCCAGCACCACCGGGACCGTCACAGATACGCAGTATTTT; CDR3 protein: CASTTGTVTDTQYF
J gene: TRBJ1-6; D gene: .; V gene: TRBV12-3/TRBV12-4; clone size: few; CDR3 DNA: TGTGCCAGCAGTCGGGCAAATAATTCACCCCTCCACTTT; CDR3 protein: CASSRANNSPLHF
J gene: TRBJ2-5; D gene: .; V gene: TRBV7-2; clone size: few; CDR3 DNA: TGTGCCAGCAGCTTTTCCATCCAAGAGACCCAGTACTTC; CDR3 protein: CASSFSIQETQYF
J gene: TRBJ1-4; D gene: .; V gene: TRBV7-8; clone size: .; CDR3 DNA: TGTGCCAGCAGCTTAACGTCCCTGGGACATGAAAAACTGTTTTTT; CDR3 protein: CASSLTSLGHEKLFF
J gene: TRBJ1-4; D gene: .; V gene: TRBV6-5; clone size: .; CDR3 DNA: TGTGCCAGCAGTTACTCGAGCACAGGGAGGGAAAAACTGTTTTTT; CDR3 protein: CASSYSSTGREKLFF
J gene: TRBJ1-5; D gene: TRBD1; V gene: TRBV7-3; clone size: few; CDR3 DNA: TGTGCCAGCAGCTTAATGGGGGGCGACAGGGAGGGGTATCAGCCCCAGCATTTT; CDR3 protein: CASSLMGGDREGYQPQHF
J gene: TRBJ1-5; D gene: TRBD1; V gene: TRBV12-3/TRBV12-4; clone size: .; CDR3 DNA: TGTGCCAGCAAATGGACAGGGGGCGAGTCGCCCCAGCATTTT; CDR3 protein: CASKWTGGESPQHF